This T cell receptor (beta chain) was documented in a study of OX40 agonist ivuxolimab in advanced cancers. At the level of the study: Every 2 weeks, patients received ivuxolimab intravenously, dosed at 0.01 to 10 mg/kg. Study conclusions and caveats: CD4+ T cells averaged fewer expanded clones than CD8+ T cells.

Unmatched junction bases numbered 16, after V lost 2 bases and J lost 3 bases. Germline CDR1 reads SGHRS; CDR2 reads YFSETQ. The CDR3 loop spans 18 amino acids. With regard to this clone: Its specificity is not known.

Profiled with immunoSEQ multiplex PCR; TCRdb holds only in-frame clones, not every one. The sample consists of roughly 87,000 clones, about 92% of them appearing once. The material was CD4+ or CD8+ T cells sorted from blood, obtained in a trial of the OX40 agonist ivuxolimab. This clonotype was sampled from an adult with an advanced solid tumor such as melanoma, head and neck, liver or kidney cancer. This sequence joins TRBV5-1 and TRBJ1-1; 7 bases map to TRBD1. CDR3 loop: CASSFVSFPGGRDTEAFF. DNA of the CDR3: TGCGCCAGCAGCTTTGTGTCTTTCCCAGGGGGACGGGACACTGAAGCTTTCTTT.